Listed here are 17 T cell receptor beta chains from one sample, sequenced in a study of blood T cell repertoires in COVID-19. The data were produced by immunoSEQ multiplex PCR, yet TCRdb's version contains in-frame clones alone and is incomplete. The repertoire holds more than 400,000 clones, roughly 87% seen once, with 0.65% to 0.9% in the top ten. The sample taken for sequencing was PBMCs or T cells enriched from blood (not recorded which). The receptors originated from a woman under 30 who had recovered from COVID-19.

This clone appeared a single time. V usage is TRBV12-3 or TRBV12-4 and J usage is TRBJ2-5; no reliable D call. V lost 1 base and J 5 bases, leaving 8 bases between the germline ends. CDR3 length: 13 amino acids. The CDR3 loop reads CASSLDSPETQYF. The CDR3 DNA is TGTGCCAGCAGTTTAGATAGCCCTGAGACCCAGTACTTC.

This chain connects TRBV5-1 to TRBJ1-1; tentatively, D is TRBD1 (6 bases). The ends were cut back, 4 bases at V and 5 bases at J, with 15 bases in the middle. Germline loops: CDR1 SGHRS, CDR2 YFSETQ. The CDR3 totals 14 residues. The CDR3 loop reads CASSPAGVRTEAFF. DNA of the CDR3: TGCGCCAGCAGCCCAGCAGGGGTAAGGACTGAAGCTTTCTTT. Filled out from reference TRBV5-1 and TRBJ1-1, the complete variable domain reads KAGVTQTPRYLIKTRGQQVTLSCSPISGHRSVSWYQQTPGQGLQFLFEYFSETQRNKGNFPGRFSGRQFSNSRSEMNVSTLELGDSALYLCASSPAGVRTEAFFGQGTRLTVV.

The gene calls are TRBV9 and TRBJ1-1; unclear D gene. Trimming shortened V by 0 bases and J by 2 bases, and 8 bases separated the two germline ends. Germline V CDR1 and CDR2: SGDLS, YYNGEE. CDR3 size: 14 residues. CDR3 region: CASSVDGFNTEAFF. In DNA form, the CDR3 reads TGTGCCAGCAGCGTAGACGGTTTCAACACTGAAGCTTTCTTT. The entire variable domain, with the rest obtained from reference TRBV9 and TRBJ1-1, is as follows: DSGVTQTPKHLITATGQRVTLRCSPRSGDLSVYWYQQSLDQGLQFLIQYYNGEERAKGNILERFSAQQFPDLHSELNLSSLELGDSALYFCASSVDGFNTEAFFGQGTRLTVV.

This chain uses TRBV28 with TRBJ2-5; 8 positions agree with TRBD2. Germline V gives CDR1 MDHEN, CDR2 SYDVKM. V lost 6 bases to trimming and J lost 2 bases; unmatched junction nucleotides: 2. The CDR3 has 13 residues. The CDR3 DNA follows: TGTGCCAGCAGCCCTAGCGGGCAAGAGACCCAGTACTTC. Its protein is CASSPSGQETQYF.

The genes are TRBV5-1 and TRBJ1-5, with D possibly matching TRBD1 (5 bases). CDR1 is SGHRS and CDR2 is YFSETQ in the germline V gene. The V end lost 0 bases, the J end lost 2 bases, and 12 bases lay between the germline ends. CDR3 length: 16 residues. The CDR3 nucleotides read TGCGCCAGCAGCTTGGAGGGGAGGGATGGCAATCAGCCCCAGCATTTT. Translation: CASSLEGRDGNQPQHF.

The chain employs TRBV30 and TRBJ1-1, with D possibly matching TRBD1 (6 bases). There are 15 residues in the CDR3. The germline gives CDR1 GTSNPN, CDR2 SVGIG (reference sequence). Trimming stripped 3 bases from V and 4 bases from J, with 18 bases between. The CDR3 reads CAWRGNNRVGTEAFF. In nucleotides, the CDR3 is TGTGCCTGGAGGGGGAATAACAGGGTGGGCACTGAAGCTTTCTTT.

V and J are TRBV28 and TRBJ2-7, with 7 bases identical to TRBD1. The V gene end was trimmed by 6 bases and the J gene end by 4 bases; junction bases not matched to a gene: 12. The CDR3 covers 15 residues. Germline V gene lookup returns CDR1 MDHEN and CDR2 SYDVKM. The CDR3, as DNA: TGTGCCAGCAGCCAAGGGAACAGGGGTCTATACGAGCAGTACTTC. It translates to CASSQGNRGLYEQYF.

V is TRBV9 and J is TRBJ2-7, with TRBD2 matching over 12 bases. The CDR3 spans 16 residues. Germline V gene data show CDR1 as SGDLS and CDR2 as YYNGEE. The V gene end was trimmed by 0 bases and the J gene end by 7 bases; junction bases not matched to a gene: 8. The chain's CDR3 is CASSVGLAGAPWEQYF. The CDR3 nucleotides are TGTGCCAGCAGCGTAGGACTAGCGGGGGCCCCCTGGGAGCAGTACTTC.

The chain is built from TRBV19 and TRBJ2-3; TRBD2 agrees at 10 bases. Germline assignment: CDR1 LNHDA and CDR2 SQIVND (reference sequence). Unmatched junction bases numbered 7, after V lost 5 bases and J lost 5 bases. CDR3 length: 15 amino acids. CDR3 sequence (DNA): TGTGCCAGTAGTTGGAGCGGGGGGGCCCAAGATACGCAGTATTTT. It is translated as CASSWSGGAQDTQYF. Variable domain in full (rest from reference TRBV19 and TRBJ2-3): DGGITQSPKYLFRKEGQNVTLSCEQNLNHDAMYWYRQDPGQGLRLIYYSQIVNDFQKGDIAEGYSVSREKKESFPLTVTSAQKNPTAFYLCASSWSGGAQDTQYFGPGTRLTVL.

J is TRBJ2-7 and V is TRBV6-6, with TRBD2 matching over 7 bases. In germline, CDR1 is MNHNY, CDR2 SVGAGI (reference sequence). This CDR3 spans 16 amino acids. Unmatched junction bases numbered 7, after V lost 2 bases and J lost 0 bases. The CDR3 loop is CASSYTGLVGSYEQYF. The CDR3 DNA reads TGTGCCAGCAGTTACACCGGACTAGTTGGCTCCTACGAGCAGTACTTC.

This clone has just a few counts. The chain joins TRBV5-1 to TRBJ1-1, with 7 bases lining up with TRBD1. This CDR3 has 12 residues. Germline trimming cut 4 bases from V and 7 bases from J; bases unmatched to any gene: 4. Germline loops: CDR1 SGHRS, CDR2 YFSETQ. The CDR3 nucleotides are TGCGCCAGCAGCCATGACAGGGATGAAGCTTTCTTT. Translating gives CASSHDRDEAFF.

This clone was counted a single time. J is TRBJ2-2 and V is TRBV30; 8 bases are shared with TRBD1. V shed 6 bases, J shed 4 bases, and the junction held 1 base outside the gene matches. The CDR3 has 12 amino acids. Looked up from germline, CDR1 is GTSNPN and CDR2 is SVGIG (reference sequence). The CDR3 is CACTGGTGELFF. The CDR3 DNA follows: TGTGCCTGCACAGGGGGCACCGGGGAGCTGTTTTTT.

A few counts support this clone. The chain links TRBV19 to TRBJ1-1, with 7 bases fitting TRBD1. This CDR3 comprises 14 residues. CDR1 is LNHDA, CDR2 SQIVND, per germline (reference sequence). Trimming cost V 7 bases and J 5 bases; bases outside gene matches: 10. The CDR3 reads CASMGRGSNTEAFF. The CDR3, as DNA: TGTGCCAGTATGGGCAGGGGGAGTAATACTGAAGCTTTCTTT.

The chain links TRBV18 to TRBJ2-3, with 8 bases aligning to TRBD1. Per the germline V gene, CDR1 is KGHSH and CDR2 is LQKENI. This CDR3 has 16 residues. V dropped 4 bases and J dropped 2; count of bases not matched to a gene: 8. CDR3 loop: CASSLLSGQATDTQYF. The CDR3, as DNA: TGTGCCAGCTCACTCCTCTCGGGACAGGCCACAGATACGCAGTATTTT.

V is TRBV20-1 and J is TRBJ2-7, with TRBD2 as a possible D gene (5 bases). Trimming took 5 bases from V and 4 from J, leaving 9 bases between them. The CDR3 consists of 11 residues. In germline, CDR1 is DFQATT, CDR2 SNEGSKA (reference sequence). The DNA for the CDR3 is TGCAGTGCTCCCCGGGGATACGAGCAGTACTTC. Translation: CSAPRGYEQYF.

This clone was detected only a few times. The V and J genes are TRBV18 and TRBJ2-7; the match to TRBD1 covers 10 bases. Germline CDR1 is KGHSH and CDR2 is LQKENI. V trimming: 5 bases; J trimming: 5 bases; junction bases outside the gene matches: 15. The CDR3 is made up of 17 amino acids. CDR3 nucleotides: TGTGCCAGCTCATCCAAGACGACAGGGGGCTGGTTGAACGAGCAGTACTTC. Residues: CASSSKTTGGWLNEQYF. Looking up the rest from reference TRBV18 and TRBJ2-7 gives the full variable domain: NAGVMQNPRHLVRRRGQEARLRCSPMKGHSHVYWYRQLPEEGLKFMVYLQKENIIDESGMPKERFSAEFPKEGPSILRIQQVVRGDSAAYFCASSSKTTGGWLNEQYFGPGTRLTVT.

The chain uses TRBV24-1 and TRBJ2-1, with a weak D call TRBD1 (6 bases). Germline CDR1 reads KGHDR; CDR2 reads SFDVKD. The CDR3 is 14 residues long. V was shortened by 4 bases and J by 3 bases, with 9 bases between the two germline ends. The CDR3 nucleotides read TGTGCCACCAGTGAACAGGGTATCTACAATGAGCAGTTCTTC. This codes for CATSEQGIYNEQFF.